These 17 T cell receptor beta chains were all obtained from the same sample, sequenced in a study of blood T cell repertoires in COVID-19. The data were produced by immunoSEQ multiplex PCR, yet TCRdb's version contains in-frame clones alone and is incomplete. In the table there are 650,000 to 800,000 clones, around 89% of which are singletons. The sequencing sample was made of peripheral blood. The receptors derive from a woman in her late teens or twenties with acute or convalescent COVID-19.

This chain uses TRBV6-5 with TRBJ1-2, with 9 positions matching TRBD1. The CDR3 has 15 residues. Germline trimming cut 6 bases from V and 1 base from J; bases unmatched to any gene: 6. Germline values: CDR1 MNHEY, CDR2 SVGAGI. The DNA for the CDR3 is TGTGCCAGCAGACCGGACAGGGGACGTAACTATGGCTACACCTTC. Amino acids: CASRPDRGRNYGYTF.

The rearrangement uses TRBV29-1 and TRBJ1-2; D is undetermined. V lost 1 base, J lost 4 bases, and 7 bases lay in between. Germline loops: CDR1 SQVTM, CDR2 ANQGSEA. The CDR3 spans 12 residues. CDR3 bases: TGCAGCGTTGAAGCCGGGAGCTATGGCTACACCTTC. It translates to CSVEAGSYGYTF.

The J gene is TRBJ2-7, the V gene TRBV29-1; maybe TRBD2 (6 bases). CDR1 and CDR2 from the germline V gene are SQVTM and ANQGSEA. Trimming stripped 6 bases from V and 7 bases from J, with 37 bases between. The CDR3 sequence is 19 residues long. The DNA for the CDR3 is TGCAGCGTGGAGGGGTGGAAGGGGCGAGATGGACACGGCTACACGGAGCAGTACTTC. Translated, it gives CSVEGWKGRDGHGYTEQYF.

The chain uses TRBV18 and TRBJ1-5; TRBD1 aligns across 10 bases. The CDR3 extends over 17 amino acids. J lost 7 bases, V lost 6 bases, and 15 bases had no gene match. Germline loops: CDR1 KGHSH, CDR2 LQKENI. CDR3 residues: CASSQGLTGGSGQPQHF. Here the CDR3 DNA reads TGTGCCAGCTCCCAGGGGTTGACAGGGGGCTCGGGACAGCCCCAGCATTTT. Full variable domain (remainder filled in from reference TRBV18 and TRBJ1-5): NAGVMQNPRHLVRRRGQEARLRCSPMKGHSHVYWYRQLPEEGLKFMVYLQKENIIDESGMPKERFSAEFPKEGPSILRIQQVVRGDSAAYFCASSQGLTGGSGQPQHFGDGTRLSIL.

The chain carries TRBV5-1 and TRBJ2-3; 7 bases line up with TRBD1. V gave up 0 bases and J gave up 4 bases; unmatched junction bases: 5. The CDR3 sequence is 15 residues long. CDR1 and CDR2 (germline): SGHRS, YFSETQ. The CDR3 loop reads CASSLVTGVADTQYF. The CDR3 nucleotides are TGCGCCAGCAGCTTGGTTACAGGGGTGGCAGATACGCAGTATTTT.

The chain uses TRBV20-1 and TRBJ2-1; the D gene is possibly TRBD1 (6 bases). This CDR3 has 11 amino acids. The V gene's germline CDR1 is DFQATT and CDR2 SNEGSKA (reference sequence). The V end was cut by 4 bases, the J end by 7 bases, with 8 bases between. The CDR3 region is CSAITGNEQFF. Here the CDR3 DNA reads TGCAGTGCTATAACAGGGAATGAGCAGTTCTTC.

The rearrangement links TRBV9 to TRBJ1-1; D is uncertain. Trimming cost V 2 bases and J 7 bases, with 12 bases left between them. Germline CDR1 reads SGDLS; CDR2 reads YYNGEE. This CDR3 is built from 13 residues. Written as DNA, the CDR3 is TGTGCCAGCAGCGTCGACTATTCGGGTGAAGCTTTCTTT. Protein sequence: CASSVDYSGEAFF.

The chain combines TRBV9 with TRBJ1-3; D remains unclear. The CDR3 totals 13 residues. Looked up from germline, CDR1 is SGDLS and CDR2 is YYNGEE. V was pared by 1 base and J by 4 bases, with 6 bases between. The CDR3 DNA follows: TGTGCCAGCAGCGTACTGTCCGGAAACACCATATATTTT. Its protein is CASSVLSGNTIYF.

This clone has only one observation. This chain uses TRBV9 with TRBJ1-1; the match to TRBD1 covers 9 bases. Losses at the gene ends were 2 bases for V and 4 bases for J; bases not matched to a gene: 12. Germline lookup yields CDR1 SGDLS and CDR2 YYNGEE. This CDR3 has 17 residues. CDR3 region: CASSVSGTGSFSTEAFF. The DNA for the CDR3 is TGTGCCAGCAGCGTGTCCGGGACAGGGTCGTTTAGCACTGAAGCTTTCTTT.

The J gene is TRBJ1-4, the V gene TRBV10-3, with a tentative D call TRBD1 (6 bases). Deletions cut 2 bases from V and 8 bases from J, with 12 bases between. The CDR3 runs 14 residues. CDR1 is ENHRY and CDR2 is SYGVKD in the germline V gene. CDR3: CAISEGRGTEKLFF. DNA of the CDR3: TGTGCCATCAGTGAGGGCAGGGGTACGGAAAAACTGTTTTTT.

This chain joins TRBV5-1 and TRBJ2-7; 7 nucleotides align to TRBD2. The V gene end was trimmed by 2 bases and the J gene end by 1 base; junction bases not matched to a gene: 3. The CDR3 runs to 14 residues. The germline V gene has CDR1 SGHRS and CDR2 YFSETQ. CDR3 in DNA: TGCGCCAGCAGCTTTGCGGGGGAATCCTACGAGCAGTACTTC. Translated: CASSFAGESYEQYF.

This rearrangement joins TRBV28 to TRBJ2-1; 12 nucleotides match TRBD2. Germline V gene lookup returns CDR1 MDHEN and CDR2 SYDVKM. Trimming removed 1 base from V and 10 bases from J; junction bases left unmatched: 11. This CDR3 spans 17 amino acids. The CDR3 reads CASSLYSQGGLAGEQFF. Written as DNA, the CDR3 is TGTGCCAGCAGTTTATACAGCCAGGGCGGACTAGCGGGGGAGCAGTTCTTC. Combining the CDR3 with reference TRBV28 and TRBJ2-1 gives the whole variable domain DVKVTQSSRYLVKRTGEKVFLECVQDMDHENMFWYRQDPGLGLRLIYFSYDVKMKEKGDIPEGYSVSREKKERFSLILESASTNQTSMYLCASSLYSQGGLAGEQFFGPGTRLTVL.

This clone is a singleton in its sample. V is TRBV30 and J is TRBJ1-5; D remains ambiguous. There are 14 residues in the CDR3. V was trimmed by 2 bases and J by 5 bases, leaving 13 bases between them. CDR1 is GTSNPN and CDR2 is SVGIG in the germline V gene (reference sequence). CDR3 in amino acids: CAWSRGLVDQPQHF. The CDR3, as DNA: TGTGCCTGGAGTCGGGGTCTTGTAGATCAGCCCCAGCATTTT.

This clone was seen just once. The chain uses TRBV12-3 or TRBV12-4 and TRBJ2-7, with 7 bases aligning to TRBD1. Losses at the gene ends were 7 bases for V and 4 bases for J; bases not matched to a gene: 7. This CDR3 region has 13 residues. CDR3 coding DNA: TGTGCCAGCACTTGGGACAGAGGATACGAGCAGTACTTC. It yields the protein CASTWDRGYEQYF.

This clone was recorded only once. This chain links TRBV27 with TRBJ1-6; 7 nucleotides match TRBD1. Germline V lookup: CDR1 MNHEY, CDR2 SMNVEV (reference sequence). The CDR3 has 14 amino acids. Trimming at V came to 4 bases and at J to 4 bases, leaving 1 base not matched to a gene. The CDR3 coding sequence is TGTGCCAGCAGTTCGGGACAGTATAATTCACCCCTCCACTTT. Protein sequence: CASSSGQYNSPLHF.

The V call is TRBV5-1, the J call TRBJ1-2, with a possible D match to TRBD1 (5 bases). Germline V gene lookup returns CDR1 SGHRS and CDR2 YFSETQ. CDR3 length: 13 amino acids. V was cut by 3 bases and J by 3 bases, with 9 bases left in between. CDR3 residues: CASSSGVYYGYTF. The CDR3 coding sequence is TGCGCCAGCAGCTCGGGGGTTTACTATGGCTACACCTTC. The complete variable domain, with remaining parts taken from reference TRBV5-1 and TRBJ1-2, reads KAGVTQTPRYLIKTRGQQVTLSCSPISGHRSVSWYQQTPGQGLQFLFEYFSETQRNKGNFPGRFSGRQFSNSRSEMNVSTLELGDSALYLCASSSGVYYGYTFGSGTRLTVV.

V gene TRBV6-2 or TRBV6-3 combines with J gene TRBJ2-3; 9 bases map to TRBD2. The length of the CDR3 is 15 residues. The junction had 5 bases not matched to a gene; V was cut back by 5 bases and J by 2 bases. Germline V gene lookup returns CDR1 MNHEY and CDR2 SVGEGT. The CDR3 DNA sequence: TGTGCCAGCAGTGGAATAGCGGGGGCCACAGATACGCAGTATTTT. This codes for CASSGIAGATDTQYF.